This entry features one TCR beta chain sequence. Researchers ran the PCR with 60 Vbeta and 13 Jbeta primers. This table comes from immunoSEQ multiplex PCR, and its TCRdb copy is limited to in-frame clones, with some not included. The table records about 140,000 clones, about 80% of them present only once. The data belong to a study of cytomegalovirus exposure and HLA in healthy donors. Across the whole study: Among the approximately 410 genotyped donors, 81% were placed in the Caucasian-associated ancestry cluster.

Germline lookup yields CDR1 SGDLS and CDR2 YYNGEE. The V gene lost 1 base and the J gene lost 1 base, with 9 bases spanning the gap. The CDR3 is 14 amino acids. The rearrangement links TRBV9 to TRBJ2-7; a possible D gene is TRBD2 (5 bases). The origin of this receptor is a middle-aged man in good health and CMV-seropositive. The sequenced sample was PBMCs. The CDR3 loop is CASSVRWESYEQYF. CDR3 nucleotide sequence: TGTGCCAGCAGCGTAAGGTGGGAGTCCTACGAGCAGTACTTC.